Listed below are T cell receptor beta chains from one sample, sequenced in a study of identical twins. TCRdb recomputed calls from the 5' RACE reads with MiXCR, one row per CDR3 protein. The data show 350,000 to 450,000 distinct CDR3 sequences, approximately 17% seen once. The sequenced sample consisted of naive T cells sorted from blood. The receptors come from a man between 50 and 59 years old in good health. Each CDR3 is given with its conserved first and last residue. A D gene is named only where the DNA matches it firmly. Clone size is given for some rows only: seen once, a few or many times, or a class if the clone is expanded.

J gene: TRBJ1-5
V gene: TRBV7-6
D gene: -
clone size: few
CDR3 DNA: TGTGCCAGCAGCTTAGCCCAGGGTTTGGATCAGCCCCAGCATTTT
CDR3 protein: CASSLAQGLDQPQHF

J gene: TRBJ2-3
V gene: TRBV27
D gene: TRBD1
clone size: -
CDR3 DNA: TGTGCCAGCAGTCATGGAGACAGGGTTCGTACAGATACGCAGTATTTT
CDR3 protein: CASSHGDRVRTDTQYF

J gene: TRBJ2-5
V gene: TRBV27
D gene: -
clone size: -
CDR3 DNA: TGTGCCAGCAGTTTTGCAAGGTTTGGAGAGACCCAGTACTTC
CDR3 protein: CASSFARFGETQYF

J gene: TRBJ1-5
V gene: TRBV4-3
D gene: TRBD1
clone size: -
CDR3 DNA: TGCGCCAGCAGCCAAACAGGGGGCAGTCAGCCCCAGCATTTT
CDR3 protein: CASSQTGGSQPQHF

J gene: TRBJ2-1
V gene: TRBV11-2
D gene: TRBD2
clone size: -
CDR3 DNA: TGTGCCAGCAGCTTAGTTAGCGGGGGGGCCAAAACCTACAATGAGCAGTTCTTC
CDR3 protein: CASSLVSGGAKTYNEQFF

J gene: TRBJ2-1
V gene: TRBV24-1
D gene: TRBD2
clone size: -
CDR3 DNA: TGTGCCACCAGTGATTTGCCGGGGGGGCCCAATGAGCAGTTCTTC
CDR3 protein: CATSDLPGGPNEQFF

J gene: TRBJ2-3
V gene: TRBV20-1
D gene: -
clone size: few
CDR3 DNA: TGCAGTGCTGTAAGGTCTAGCACAGATACGCAGTATTTT
CDR3 protein: CSAVRSSTDTQYF

J gene: TRBJ1-5
V gene: TRBV28
D gene: TRBD1
clone size: many
CDR3 DNA: TGTGCCAGCACGACATTACCGACAGGGAATCAGCCCCAGCATTTT
CDR3 protein: CASTTLPTGNQPQHF

J gene: TRBJ2-1
V gene: TRBV20-1
D gene: TRBD2
clone size: -
CDR3 DNA: TGCAGTGCTAACAGCGGGGGGCCGGGGAATGAGCAGTTCTTC
CDR3 protein: CSANSGGPGNEQFF

J gene: TRBJ2-3
V gene: TRBV30
D gene: TRBD2
clone size: -
CDR3 DNA: TGTGCCTGGGAACGGGAGGGCCTAATAGATACGCAGTATTTT
CDR3 protein: CAWEREGLIDTQYF

J gene: TRBJ2-3
V gene: TRBV11-2
D gene: -
clone size: few
CDR3 DNA: TGTGCCAGCAGCCTCAGGGGGGGTCAGGAAGATACGCAGTATTTT
CDR3 protein: CASSLRGGQEDTQYF

J gene: TRBJ2-3
V gene: TRBV5-5
D gene: -
clone size: many
CDR3 DNA: TGTGCCAGCAGCTTGGGGGGATCTAGCACAGATACGCAGTATTTT
CDR3 protein: CASSLGGSSTDTQYF

J gene: TRBJ2-1
V gene: TRBV4-3
D gene: -
clone size: many
CDR3 DNA: TGCGCCAGCAGCCCTCAATGGCATAGTAATGAGCAGTTCTTC
CDR3 protein: CASSPQWHSNEQFF

J gene: TRBJ2-3
V gene: TRBV20-1
D gene: TRBD1
clone size: few
CDR3 DNA: TGCAGTGCTAGAGGGGCCAGGGGGCCCGAAGATACGCAGTATTTT
CDR3 protein: CSARGARGPEDTQYF

J gene: TRBJ2-1
V gene: TRBV15
D gene: TRBD1
clone size: many
CDR3 DNA: TGTGCCACCAGCAGAGATAAGGGACAGTTGGTGCAGTTCTTC
CDR3 protein: CATSRDKGQLVQFF

J gene: TRBJ2-3
V gene: TRBV24-1
D gene: TRBD1
clone size: few
CDR3 DNA: TGTGCCACCAGTGATTGGGACAGCCAGGAGCAGTATTTT
CDR3 protein: CATSDWDSQEQYF

J gene: TRBJ2-1
V gene: TRBV7-9
D gene: TRBD2
clone size: -
CDR3 DNA: TGTGCCAGCAGCCCGGGACTAGAAAACAATGAGCAGTTCTTC
CDR3 protein: CASSPGLENNEQFF

J gene: TRBJ2-3
V gene: TRBV9
D gene: TRBD1
clone size: many
CDR3 DNA: TGTGCCAGCAGCGTAGGACAGGGGCGGAGTTTAGATACGCAGTATTTT
CDR3 protein: CASSVGQGRSLDTQYF

J gene: TRBJ2-1
V gene: TRBV12-3/TRBV12-4
D gene: TRBD2
clone size: -
CDR3 DNA: TGTGCCAGCAGTGACACTAGCGGGGGGGAATACAATGAGCAGTTCTTC
CDR3 protein: CASSDTSGGEYNEQFF

J gene: TRBJ2-5
V gene: TRBV3-1
D gene: -
clone size: -
CDR3 DNA: TGTGCCAGCAGCCAAAGGACGGCAGAGACCCAGTACTTC
CDR3 protein: CASSQRTAETQYF

J gene: TRBJ2-7
V gene: TRBV5-6
D gene: -
clone size: many
CDR3 DNA: TGTGCCAGCAGCTTGGACGTATCCTACGAGCAGTACTTC
CDR3 protein: CASSLDVSYEQYF

J gene: TRBJ2-3
V gene: TRBV7-9
D gene: TRBD2
clone size: few
CDR3 DNA: TGTGCCAGCAGCTTAGGAACGGGGGGATCAGATACGCAGTATTTT
CDR3 protein: CASSLGTGGSDTQYF

J gene: TRBJ2-7
V gene: TRBV5-1
D gene: TRBD1
clone size: many
CDR3 DNA: TGCGCCAGCAGCTTGGGGGACAGTACCTACGAGCAGTACTTC
CDR3 protein: CASSLGDSTYEQYF

J gene: TRBJ1-1
V gene: TRBV20-1
D gene: -
clone size: few
CDR3 DNA: TGCAGTGCTAGAGGTGGCAGGGTGAACACTGAAGCTTTCTTT
CDR3 protein: CSARGGRVNTEAFF

J gene: TRBJ1-2
V gene: TRBV20-1
D gene: -
clone size: -
CDR3 DNA: TGCAGTGCTAGAGATGGGCGGAGCTATGGCTACACCTTC
CDR3 protein: CSARDGRSYGYTF

J gene: TRBJ2-3
V gene: TRBV20-1
D gene: -
clone size: few
CDR3 DNA: TGCAGTGCCCGCCGGGGGAGCAGCGTGGTAGATACGCAGTATTTT
CDR3 protein: CSARRGSSVVDTQYF

J gene: TRBJ2-1
V gene: TRBV27
D gene: -
clone size: -
CDR3 DNA: TGTGCCAGCAGTAATATCCCTCCAGGGTACTACAATGAGCAGTTCTTC
CDR3 protein: CASSNIPPGYYNEQFF

J gene: TRBJ1-3
V gene: TRBV5-1
D gene: -
clone size: many
CDR3 DNA: TGCGCCAGCTACTTAGGACCGGCCTCTGGAAACACCATATATTTT
CDR3 protein: CASYLGPASGNTIYF

J gene: TRBJ2-1
V gene: TRBV28
D gene: TRBD2
clone size: -
CDR3 DNA: TGTGCCAGCAGTTCAGGACTAGCGGGTAGCTCCTACAATGAGCAGTTCTTC
CDR3 protein: CASSSGLAGSSYNEQFF

J gene: TRBJ2-3
V gene: TRBV7-2
D gene: TRBD1
clone size: -
CDR3 DNA: TGTGCCAGCACCCTCGGGACAGGGAGGCCTACAGATACGCAGTATTTT
CDR3 protein: CASTLGTGRPTDTQYF

J gene: TRBJ2-1
V gene: TRBV29-1
D gene: -
clone size: -
CDR3 DNA: TGCAGCGCTTTATACGGGGTCTCCTACAATGAGCAGTTCTTC
CDR3 protein: CSALYGVSYNEQFF

J gene: TRBJ1-2
V gene: TRBV27
D gene: TRBD1
clone size: -
CDR3 DNA: TGTGCCAACAGTTTGACAGGGGGTGGCTACACCTTC
CDR3 protein: CANSLTGGGYTF

J gene: TRBJ1-5
V gene: TRBV10-3
D gene: -
clone size: few
CDR3 DNA: TGTGCCATCAGTGAGTTTATCGGCGGGGGTCAGCCCCAGCATTTT
CDR3 protein: CAISEFIGGGQPQHF

J gene: TRBJ2-1
V gene: TRBV5-5
D gene: -
clone size: many
CDR3 DNA: TGTGCCAGCAGCTTAGCGCAGGGCGTCTACAATGAGCAGTTCTTC
CDR3 protein: CASSLAQGVYNEQFF

J gene: TRBJ2-5
V gene: TRBV27
D gene: TRBD2
clone size: few
CDR3 DNA: TGTGCCAGCAGTACGACTAGCGGGAGGGCCCTAGAGACCCAGTACTTC
CDR3 protein: CASSTTSGRALETQYF

J gene: TRBJ1-2
V gene: TRBV10-3
D gene: TRBD1
clone size: -
CDR3 DNA: TGTGCCATCAGTAATGGACAGGGACAACAACCAACTAACTATGGCTACACCTTC
CDR3 protein: CAISNGQGQQPTNYGYTF

J gene: TRBJ1-2
V gene: TRBV6-2/TRBV6-3
D gene: -
clone size: few
CDR3 DNA: TGTGCCAGCACCCGTGGACGAGCTAACTATGGCTACACCTTC
CDR3 protein: CASTRGRANYGYTF

J gene: TRBJ2-7
V gene: TRBV7-9
D gene: -
clone size: -
CDR3 DNA: TGTGCCAGCACCCGAGGGTACTCCTACGAGCAGTACTTC
CDR3 protein: CASTRGYSYEQYF

J gene: TRBJ2-1
V gene: TRBV10-3
D gene: TRBD2
clone size: many
CDR3 DNA: TGTGCCATCAGTGAGACTAGCGGGAGGGATAATGAGCAGTTCTTC
CDR3 protein: CAISETSGRDNEQFF

J gene: TRBJ2-3
V gene: TRBV12-3/TRBV12-4
D gene: -
clone size: -
CDR3 DNA: TGTGCCAGCAGTTTACGGGGTAGCACAGATACGCAGTATTTT
CDR3 protein: CASSLRGSTDTQYF

J gene: TRBJ2-1
V gene: TRBV5-5
D gene: TRBD2
clone size: -
CDR3 DNA: TGTGCCAGCAGCCCCACACTAGCGGCCTACAATGAGCAGTTCTTC
CDR3 protein: CASSPTLAAYNEQFF

J gene: TRBJ1-1
V gene: TRBV12-3/TRBV12-4
D gene: -
clone size: -
CDR3 DNA: TGTGCCAGCAGAATACCGGGACACCCGAACACTGAAGCTTTCTTT
CDR3 protein: CASRIPGHPNTEAFF

J gene: TRBJ1-5
V gene: TRBV6-2/TRBV6-3
D gene: TRBD1
clone size: many
CDR3 DNA: TGTGCCAGCACAAAGGGGGCAACAACCATTAGTGTTTATAGCAATCAGCCCCAGCATTTT
CDR3 protein: CASTKGATTISVYSNQPQHF

J gene: TRBJ2-2
V gene: TRBV25-1
D gene: -
clone size: many
CDR3 DNA: TGTGCCAGCAGCGTGGGGGCAGCCGGGGACACCGGGGAGCTGTTTTTT
CDR3 protein: CASSVGAAGDTGELFF

J gene: TRBJ1-1
V gene: TRBV4-2
D gene: -
clone size: few
CDR3 DNA: TGTGCCAGCAGCCAGGACCTTGGTTGGACTGAAGCTTTCTTT
CDR3 protein: CASSQDLGWTEAFF

J gene: TRBJ2-3
V gene: TRBV25-1
D gene: -
clone size: few
CDR3 DNA: TGTGCCAGCAGTCACGGGGGCCTATACACAGATACGCAGTATTTT
CDR3 protein: CASSHGGLYTDTQYF

J gene: TRBJ1-6
V gene: TRBV4-1
D gene: -
clone size: -
CDR3 DNA: TGCGCCAGCAGCCTAATACCATCGACAGGATCACCCCTCCACTTT
CDR3 protein: CASSLIPSTGSPLHF

J gene: TRBJ2-2
V gene: TRBV10-3
D gene: TRBD1
clone size: few
CDR3 DNA: TGTGCCACAGGCCCCGGGACAGCGAACACCGGGGAGCTGTTTTTT
CDR3 protein: CATGPGTANTGELFF

J gene: TRBJ2-5
V gene: TRBV29-1
D gene: -
clone size: -
CDR3 DNA: TGCAGCGTTGGACAGGGAGGGACCCAGTACTTC
CDR3 protein: CSVGQGGTQYF

J gene: TRBJ2-1
V gene: TRBV27
D gene: TRBD2
clone size: few
CDR3 DNA: TGTGCCAGCAGTTTACAGGGACTATCCCCCTACAATGAGCAGTTCTTC
CDR3 protein: CASSLQGLSPYNEQFF

J gene: TRBJ2-7
V gene: TRBV28
D gene: -
clone size: -
CDR3 DNA: TGTGCCAGCAGTTTTTGGGGCCAGACCGCCTACGAGCAGTACTTC
CDR3 protein: CASSFWGQTAYEQYF

J gene: TRBJ2-5
V gene: TRBV18
D gene: TRBD2
clone size: few
CDR3 DNA: TGTGCCAGCTCACCTCTAGCGGGAGTGGATGAGACCCAGTACTTC
CDR3 protein: CASSPLAGVDETQYF